This TCR beta chain was documented in a study of blood T cell repertoires in COVID-19. Study background: The United States, Italy and Spain supplied acute and convalescent COVID-19 samples. Nucleic acid was either cDNA or gDNA, and it came from T cells, B-cell-depleted T cells, or PBMCs.

The V and J ends lost 2 bases and 0 bases respectively, with 10 bases between them. The CDR3 is 16 amino acids. CDR1 and CDR2 from the germline V gene are MNHNY and SVGAGI (reference sequence). The data were produced by immunoSEQ multiplex PCR, yet TCRdb's version contains in-frame clones alone and is incomplete. The sample gives some 400,000 clones, around 91% of which show up once; 6.5% is in the top ten. This sequence was found in a man between 18 and 35 years old with active or convalescent COVID-19. Sequenced material: peripheral blood. The rearrangement joins TRBV6-6 to TRBJ2-2, with D possibly TRBD1 on 6 matching bases. DNA of the CDR3: TGTGCCAGCAGTTACGTGGGACAAGCGAACACCGGGGAGCTGTTTTTT. Its translation: CASSYVGQANTGELFF.